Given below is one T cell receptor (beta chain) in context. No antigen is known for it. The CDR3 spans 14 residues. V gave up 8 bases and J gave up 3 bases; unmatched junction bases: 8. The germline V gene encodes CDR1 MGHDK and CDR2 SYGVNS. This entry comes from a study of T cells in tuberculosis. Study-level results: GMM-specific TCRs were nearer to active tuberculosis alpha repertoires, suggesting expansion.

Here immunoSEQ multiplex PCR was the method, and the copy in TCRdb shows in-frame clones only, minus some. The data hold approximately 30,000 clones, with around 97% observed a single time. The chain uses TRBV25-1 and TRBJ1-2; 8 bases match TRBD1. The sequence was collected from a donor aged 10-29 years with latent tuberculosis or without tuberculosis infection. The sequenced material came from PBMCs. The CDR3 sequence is CASGETGQDYGYTF. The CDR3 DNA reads TGTGCCAGCGGAGAAACGGGACAGGACTATGGCTACACCTTC.